This is a list of T cell receptor beta chains from one sample in a study of shared clonotypes between healthy human individuals. Repertoires were generated with immunoSEQ multiplex PCR, while TCRdb's copy carries only in-frame clones and drops some. The sample records roughly 1 million clones, 75% to 80% being singletons. The specimen sequenced was memory CD4+ T cells from PBMCs. These receptor sequences come from a man younger than 35 in good health. Some clones in this sample may be carry-over from other donors' samples. Both conserved end residues are part of each CDR3.

v_gene: TRBV6-6
j_gene: TRBJ2-5
CDR3aa: CASSYSKETQYF

v_gene: TRBV4-1
j_gene: TRBJ1-3
CDR3aa: CASSQDRTEGNTIYF

v_gene: TRBV6-1
j_gene: TRBJ2-2
CDR3aa: CASSGQVNTGELFF

v_gene: TRBV2
j_gene: TRBJ2-4
CDR3aa: CASSRLSIQYF

v_gene: TRBV7-3
j_gene: TRBJ2-7
CDR3aa: CASSLRQVSYEQYF

v_gene: TRBV2
j_gene: TRBJ1-1
CDR3aa: CASSTQGGDTEAFF

v_gene: TRBV10-3
j_gene: TRBJ1-1
CDR3aa: CAINQGMNTEAFF

v_gene: TRBV15
j_gene: TRBJ2-3
CDR3aa: CATSRDRSGGTDTQYF

v_gene: TRBV7-3
j_gene: TRBJ2-1
CDR3aa: CASSPSYNEQFF

v_gene: TRBV7-8
j_gene: TRBJ1-5
CDR3aa: CASSPDRGQYSNQPQHF

v_gene: TRBV10-3
j_gene: TRBJ2-1
CDR3aa: CAISERRGLSDNEQFF

v_gene: TRBV28
j_gene: TRBJ2-7
CDR3aa: CASSSYRGKSNEQYF

v_gene: TRBV4-1
j_gene: TRBJ2-7
CDR3aa: CASSQEVGDRGGAYF

v_gene: TRBV7-3
j_gene: TRBJ2-1
CDR3aa: CASSLINSYNEQFF

v_gene: TRBV6-1
j_gene: TRBJ1-2
CDR3aa: CASRRVGGGYTF

v_gene: TRBV19
j_gene: TRBJ2-1
CDR3aa: CASSEIGTSYHNEQFF

v_gene: TRBV12-5
j_gene: TRBJ2-1
CDR3aa: CASGQSNPGLAGSRSYNEQFF

v_gene: TRBV2
j_gene: TRBJ1-2
CDR3aa: CASSLSGARVNGYTF

v_gene: TRBV6-1
j_gene: TRBJ1-5
CDR3aa: CASSKGTGDSNQPQHF

v_gene: TRBV6-1
j_gene: TRBJ1-2
CDR3aa: CASSVFQSRGGRYGYTF

v_gene: TRBV11-3
j_gene: TRBJ2-7
CDR3aa: CASSPGASREQYF

v_gene: TRBV7-8
j_gene: TRBJ2-5
CDR3aa: CASSQGQQETQYF

v_gene: TRBV5-8
j_gene: TRBJ1-6
CDR3aa: CASPGQGANFWNSPLHF

v_gene: TRBV15
j_gene: TRBJ1-4
CDR3aa: CATSTGQPEMGEKLFF

v_gene: TRBV11-1
j_gene: TRBJ2-7
CDR3aa: CASSFSGSYEQYF

v_gene: TRBV18
j_gene: TRBJ1-5
CDR3aa: CASSSGQAPNQPQHF

v_gene: TRBV5-1
j_gene: TRBJ1-4
CDR3aa: CASSLALGQGGEKLFF

v_gene: TRBV5-1
j_gene: TRBJ2-7
CDR3aa: CASSLDSGGSREQYF

v_gene: TRBV7-2
j_gene: TRBJ1-1
CDR3aa: CASSLRQRNTEAFF

v_gene: TRBV18
j_gene: TRBJ1-1
CDR3aa: CASSPAGKGTEAFF

v_gene: TRBV11-2
j_gene: TRBJ2-5
CDR3aa: CASSSRQGAWETQYF